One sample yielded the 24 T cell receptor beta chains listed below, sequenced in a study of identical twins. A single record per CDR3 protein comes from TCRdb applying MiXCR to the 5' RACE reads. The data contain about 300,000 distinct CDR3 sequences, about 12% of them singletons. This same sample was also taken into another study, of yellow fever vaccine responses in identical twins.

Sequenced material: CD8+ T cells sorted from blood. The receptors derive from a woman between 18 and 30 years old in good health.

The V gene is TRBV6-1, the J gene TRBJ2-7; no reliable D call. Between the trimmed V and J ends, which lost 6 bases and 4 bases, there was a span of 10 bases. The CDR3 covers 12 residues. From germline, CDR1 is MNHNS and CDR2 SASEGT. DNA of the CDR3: TGTGCCAGCAGAGGCATTCCGTACGAGCAGTACTTC. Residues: CASRGIPYEQYF.

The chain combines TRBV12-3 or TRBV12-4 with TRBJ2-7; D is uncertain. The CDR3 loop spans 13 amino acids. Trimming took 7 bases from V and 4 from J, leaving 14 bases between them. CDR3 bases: TGTGCCAGCAACGACGGAACCGGTTACGAGCAGTACTTC. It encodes CASNDGTGYEQYF.

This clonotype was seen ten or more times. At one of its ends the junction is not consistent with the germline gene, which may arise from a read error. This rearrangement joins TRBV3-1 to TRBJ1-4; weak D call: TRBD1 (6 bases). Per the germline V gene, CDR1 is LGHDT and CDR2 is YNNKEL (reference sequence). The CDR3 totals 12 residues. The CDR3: CASSQVPRTATF. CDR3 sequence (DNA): TGTGCCAGCAGCCAAGTTCCTAGGACAGCAACTTTT.

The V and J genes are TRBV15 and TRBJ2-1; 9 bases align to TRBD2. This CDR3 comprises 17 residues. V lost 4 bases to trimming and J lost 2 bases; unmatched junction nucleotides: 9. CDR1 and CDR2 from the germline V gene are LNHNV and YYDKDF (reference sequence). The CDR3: CATSTEISGGPYNEQFF. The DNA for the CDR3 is TGTGCCACCAGCACCGAAATTAGCGGGGGACCCTACAATGAGCAGTTCTTC.

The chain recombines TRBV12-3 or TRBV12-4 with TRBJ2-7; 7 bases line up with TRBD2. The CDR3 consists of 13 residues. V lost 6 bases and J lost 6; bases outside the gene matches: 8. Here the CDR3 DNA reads TGTGCCAGCAGCGACGGGGGGAATTCCGAGCAGTACGTC. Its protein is CASSDGGNSEQYV.

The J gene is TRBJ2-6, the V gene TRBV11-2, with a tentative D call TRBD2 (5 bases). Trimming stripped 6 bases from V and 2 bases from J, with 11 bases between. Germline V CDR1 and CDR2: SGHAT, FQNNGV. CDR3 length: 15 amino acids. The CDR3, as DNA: TGTGCCAGCAGTCATCGAGGGACTGGGGCCAACGTCCTGACTTTC. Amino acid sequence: CASSHRGTGANVLTF.

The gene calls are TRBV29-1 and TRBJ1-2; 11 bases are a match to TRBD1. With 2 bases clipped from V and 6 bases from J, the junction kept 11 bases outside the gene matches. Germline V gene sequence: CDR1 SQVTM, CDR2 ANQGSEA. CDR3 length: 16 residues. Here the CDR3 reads CSVEPRTGGDRNGYTF. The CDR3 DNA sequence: TGCAGCGTTGAACCGAGGACAGGGGGCGATCGGAATGGCTACACCTTC.

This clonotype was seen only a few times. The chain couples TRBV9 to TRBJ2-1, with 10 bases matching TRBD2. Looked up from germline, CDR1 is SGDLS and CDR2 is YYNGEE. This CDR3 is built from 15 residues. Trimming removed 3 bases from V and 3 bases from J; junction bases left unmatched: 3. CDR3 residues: CASSGGTSVYNEQFF. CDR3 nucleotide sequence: TGTGCCAGCAGCGGGGGGACTAGCGTCTACAATGAGCAGTTCTTC.

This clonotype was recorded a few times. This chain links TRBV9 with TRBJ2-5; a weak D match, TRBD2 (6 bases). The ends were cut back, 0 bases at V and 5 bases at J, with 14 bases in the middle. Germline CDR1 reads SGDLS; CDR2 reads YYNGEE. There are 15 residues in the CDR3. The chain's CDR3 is CASSVGGGTGETQYF. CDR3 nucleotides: TGTGCCAGCAGCGTAGGTGGCGGGACGGGGGAGACCCAGTACTTC.

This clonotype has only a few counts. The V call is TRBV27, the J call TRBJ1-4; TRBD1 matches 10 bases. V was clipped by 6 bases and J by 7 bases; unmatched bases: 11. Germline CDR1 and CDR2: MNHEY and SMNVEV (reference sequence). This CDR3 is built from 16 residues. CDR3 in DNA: TGTGCCAGCAGGAGTGGACAGGGGGACAGGCGTGAAAAACTGTTTTTT. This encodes CASRSGQGDRREKLFF. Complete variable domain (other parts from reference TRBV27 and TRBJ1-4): EAQVTQNPRYLITVTGKKLTVTCSQNMNHEYMSWYRQDPGLGLRQIYYSMNVEVTDKGDVPEGYKVSRKEKRNFPLILESPSPNQTSLYFCASRSGQGDRREKLFFGSGTQLSVL.

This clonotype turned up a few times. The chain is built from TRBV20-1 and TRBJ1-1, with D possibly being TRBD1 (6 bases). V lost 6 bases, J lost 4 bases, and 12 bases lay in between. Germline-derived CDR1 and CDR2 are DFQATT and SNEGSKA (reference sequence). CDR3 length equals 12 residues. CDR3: CSAPRGLTEAFF. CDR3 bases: TGCAGTGCCCCCAGGGGCCTCACTGAAGCTTTCTTT.

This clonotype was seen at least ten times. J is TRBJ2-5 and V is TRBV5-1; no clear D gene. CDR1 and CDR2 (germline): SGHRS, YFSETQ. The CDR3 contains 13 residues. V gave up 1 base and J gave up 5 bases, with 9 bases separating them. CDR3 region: CASSLSATETQYF. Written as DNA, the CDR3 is TGCGCCAGCAGCTTGTCGGCGACGGAGACCCAGTACTTC. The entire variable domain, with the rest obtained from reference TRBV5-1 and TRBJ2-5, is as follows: KAGVTQTPRYLIKTRGQQVTLSCSPISGHRSVSWYQQTPGQGLQFLFEYFSETQRNKGNFPGRFSGRQFSNSRSEMNVSTLELGDSALYLCASSLSATETQYFGPGTRLLVL.

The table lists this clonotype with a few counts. CDR3 nucleotide sequence: TGCGCCAGCAGCAATCACGAGGACACTTTTAACGGGGAGCTGTTTTTT. Protein product: CASSNHEDTFNGELFF. The V call is TRBV5-1, the J call TRBJ2-2; D is possibly TRBD1 (5 bases). V shed 4 bases and J shed 7 bases, with 20 bases lying between them. This CDR3 spans 16 amino acids. The V gene's germline CDR1 is SGHRS and CDR2 YFSETQ.

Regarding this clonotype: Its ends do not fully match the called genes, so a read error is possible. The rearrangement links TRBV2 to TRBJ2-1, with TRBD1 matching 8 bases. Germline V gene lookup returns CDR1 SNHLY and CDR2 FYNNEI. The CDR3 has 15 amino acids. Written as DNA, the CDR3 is TGTGCCAGCAGGGAAGCAGTACAGGGGGACAATGAGCAGTTCTTC. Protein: CASREAVQGDNEQFF.

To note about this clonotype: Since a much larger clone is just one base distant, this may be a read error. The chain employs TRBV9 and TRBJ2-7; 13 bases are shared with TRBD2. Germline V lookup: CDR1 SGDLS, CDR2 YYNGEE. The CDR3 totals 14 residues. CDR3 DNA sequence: TGTGCCAGCGGCGTTGGACTAGCGGGAGACGAGCAGTACTTC. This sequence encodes CASGVGLAGDEQYF.

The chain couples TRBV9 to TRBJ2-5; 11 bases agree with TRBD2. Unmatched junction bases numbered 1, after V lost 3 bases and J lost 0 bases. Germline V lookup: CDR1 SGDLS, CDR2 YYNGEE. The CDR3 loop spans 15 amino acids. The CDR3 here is CASSEGLADQETQYF. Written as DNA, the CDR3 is TGTGCCAGCAGCGAGGGACTAGCGGACCAAGAGACCCAGTACTTC.

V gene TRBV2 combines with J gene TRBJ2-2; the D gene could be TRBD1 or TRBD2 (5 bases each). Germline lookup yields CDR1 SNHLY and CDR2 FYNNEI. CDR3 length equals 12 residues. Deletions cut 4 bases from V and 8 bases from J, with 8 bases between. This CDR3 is CASSGGNGELFF. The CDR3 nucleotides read TGTGCCAGCAGTGGGGGGAATGGGGAGCTGTTTTTT.

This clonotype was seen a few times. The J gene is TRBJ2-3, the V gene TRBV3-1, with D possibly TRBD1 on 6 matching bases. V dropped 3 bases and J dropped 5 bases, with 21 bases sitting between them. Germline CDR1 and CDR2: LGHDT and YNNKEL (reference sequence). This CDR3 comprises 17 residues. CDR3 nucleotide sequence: TGTGCCAGCAGCCACCCCCTGAGGGGGTCTTCGGGAGATACGCAGTATTTT. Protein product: CASSHPLRGSSGDTQYF.

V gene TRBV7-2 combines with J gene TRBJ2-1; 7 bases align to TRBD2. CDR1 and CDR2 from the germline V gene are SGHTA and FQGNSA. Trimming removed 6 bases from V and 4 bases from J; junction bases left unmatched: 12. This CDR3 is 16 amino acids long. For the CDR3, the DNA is TGTGCCAGCAGACCCCTGGATGGGGAGGGATACAATGAGCAGTTCTTC. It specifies CASRPLDGEGYNEQFF. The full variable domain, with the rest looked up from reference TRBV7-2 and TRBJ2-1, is GAGVSQSPSNKVTEKGKDVELRCDPISGHTALYWYRQSLGQGLEFLIYFQGNSAPDKSGLPSDRFSAERTGGSVSTLTIQRTQQEDSAVYLCASRPLDGEGYNEQFFGPGTRLTVL.

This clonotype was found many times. CDR3: CASSAGTSYEQYV. The CDR3 DNA sequence: TGTGCCAGCAGTGCCGGGACTAGCTACGAGCAGTACGTC. J is TRBJ2-7 and V is TRBV27; 8 bases agree with TRBD2. Germline trimming cut 5 bases from V and 3 bases from J; bases unmatched to any gene: 3. CDR1 is MNHEY and CDR2 is SMNVEV in the germline V gene (reference sequence). The CDR3 sequence is 13 residues long.

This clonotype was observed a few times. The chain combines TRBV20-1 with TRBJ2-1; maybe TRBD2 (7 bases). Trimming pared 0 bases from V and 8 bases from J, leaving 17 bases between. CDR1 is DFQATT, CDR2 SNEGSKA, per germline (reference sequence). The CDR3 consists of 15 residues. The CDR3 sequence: CSARDTLGGGYEQFF. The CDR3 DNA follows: TGCAGTGCTAGAGATACACTCGGCGGGGGCTATGAGCAGTTCTTC.

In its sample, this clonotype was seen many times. Here the CDR3 reads CASSERGLPHEQFF. The CDR3 nucleotides are TGCGCCAGCAGTGAGAGGGGACTCCCCCATGAGCAGTTCTTC. The V and J genes are TRBV10-1 and TRBJ2-1, with D perhaps TRBD2 (6 bases). Germline CDR1 WNHNN, CDR2 SYGVQD (reference sequence). This CDR3 is 14 amino acids long. V was cut by 2 bases and J by 8 bases, with 13 bases left in between.

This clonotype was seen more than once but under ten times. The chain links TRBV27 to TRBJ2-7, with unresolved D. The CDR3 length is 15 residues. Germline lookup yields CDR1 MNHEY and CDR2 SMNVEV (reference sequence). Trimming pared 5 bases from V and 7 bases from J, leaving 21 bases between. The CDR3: CASSPSGVPSMEQYV. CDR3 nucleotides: TGTGCCAGCAGTCCTTCTGGTGTACCGTCGATGGAGCAGTACGTC.

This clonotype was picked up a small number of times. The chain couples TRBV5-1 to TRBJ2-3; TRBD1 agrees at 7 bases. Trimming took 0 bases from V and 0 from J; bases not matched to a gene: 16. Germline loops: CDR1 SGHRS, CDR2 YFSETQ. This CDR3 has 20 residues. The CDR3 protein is CASSLAGFPGQYPSTDTQYF. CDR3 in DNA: TGCGCCAGCAGCTTGGCCGGGTTTCCGGGACAGTATCCTAGCACAGATACGCAGTATTTT.